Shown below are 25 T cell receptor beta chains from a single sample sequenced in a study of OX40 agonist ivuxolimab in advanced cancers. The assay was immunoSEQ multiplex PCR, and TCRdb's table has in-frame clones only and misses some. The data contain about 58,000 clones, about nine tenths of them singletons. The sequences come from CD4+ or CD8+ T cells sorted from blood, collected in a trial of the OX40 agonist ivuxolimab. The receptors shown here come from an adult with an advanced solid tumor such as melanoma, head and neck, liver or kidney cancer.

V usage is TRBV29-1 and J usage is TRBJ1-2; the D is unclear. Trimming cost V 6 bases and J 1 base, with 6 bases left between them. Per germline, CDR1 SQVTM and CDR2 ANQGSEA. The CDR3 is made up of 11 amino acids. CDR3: CSVALNYGYTF. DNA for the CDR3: TGCAGCGTGGCCCTTAACTATGGCTACACCTTC. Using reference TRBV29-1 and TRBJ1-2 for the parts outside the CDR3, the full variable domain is SAVISQKPSRDICQRGTSLTIQCQVDSQVTMMFWYRQQPGQSLTLIATANQGSEATYESGFVIDKFPISRPNLTFSTLTVSNMSPEDSSIYLCSVALNYGYTFGSGTRLTVV.

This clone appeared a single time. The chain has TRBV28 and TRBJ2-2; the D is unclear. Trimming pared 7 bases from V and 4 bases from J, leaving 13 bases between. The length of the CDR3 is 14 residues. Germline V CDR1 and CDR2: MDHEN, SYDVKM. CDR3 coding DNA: TGTGCCAGCACCCCTGGCAGGTTCACCGGGGAGCTGTTTTTT. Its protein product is CASTPGRFTGELFF.

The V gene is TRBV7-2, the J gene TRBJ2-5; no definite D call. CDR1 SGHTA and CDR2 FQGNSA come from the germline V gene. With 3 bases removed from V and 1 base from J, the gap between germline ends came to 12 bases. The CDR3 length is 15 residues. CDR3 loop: CASSFRVGSQETQYF. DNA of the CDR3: TGTGCCAGCAGCTTTAGGGTCGGCAGCCAAGAGACCCAGTACTTC.

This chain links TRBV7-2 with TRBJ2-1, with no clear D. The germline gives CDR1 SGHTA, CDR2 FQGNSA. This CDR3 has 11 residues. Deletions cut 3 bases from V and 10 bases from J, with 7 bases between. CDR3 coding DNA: TGTGCCAGCAGCTTCGGGCTAGAGCAGTTCTTC. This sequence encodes CASSFGLEQFF.

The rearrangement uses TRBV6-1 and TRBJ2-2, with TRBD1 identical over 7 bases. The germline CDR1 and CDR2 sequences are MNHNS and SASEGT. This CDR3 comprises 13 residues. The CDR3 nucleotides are TGTGCAGCCGGGACAGTCTCTTTTGGGGAGCTGTTTTTT. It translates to CAAGTVSFGELFF.

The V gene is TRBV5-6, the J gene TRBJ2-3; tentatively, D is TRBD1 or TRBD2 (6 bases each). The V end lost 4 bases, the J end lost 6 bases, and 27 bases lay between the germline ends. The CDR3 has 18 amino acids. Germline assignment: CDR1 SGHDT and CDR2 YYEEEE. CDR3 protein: CASSEGGDPLFIGDTQYF. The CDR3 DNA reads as TGTGCCAGCAGCGAGGGGGGAGATCCATTATTTATCGGTGATACGCAGTATTTT.

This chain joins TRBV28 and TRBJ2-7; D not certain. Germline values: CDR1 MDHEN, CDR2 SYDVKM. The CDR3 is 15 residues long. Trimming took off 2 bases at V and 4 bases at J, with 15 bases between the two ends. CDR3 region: CASSLVGIPSYEQYF. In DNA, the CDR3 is TGTGCCAGCAGTTTAGTGGGGATTCCTTCTTACGAGCAGTACTTC.

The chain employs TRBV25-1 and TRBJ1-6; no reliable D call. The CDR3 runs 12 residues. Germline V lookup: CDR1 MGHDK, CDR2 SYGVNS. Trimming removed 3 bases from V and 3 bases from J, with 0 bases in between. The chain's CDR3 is CASSDYNSPLHF. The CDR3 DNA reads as TGTGCCAGCAGTGACTATAATTCACCCCTCCACTTT.

CDR3 nucleotides: TGCGCCAGCAGCCAAGATCGCCGGGGGGCCTACGAGCAGTACTTC. It specifies CASSQDRRGAYEQYF. V and J are TRBV4-3 and TRBJ2-7, with 7 bases fitting TRBD2. V lost 0 bases and J lost 2; bases outside the gene matches: 4. The germline gives CDR1 LGHNA, CDR2 YSLEER. This CDR3 is 15 amino acids long.

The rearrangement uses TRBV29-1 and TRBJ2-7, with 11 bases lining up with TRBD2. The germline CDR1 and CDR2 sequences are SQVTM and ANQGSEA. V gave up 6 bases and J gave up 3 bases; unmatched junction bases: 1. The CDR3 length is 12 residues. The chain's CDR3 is CSVTSGGYEQYF. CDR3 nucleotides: TGCAGCGTCACTAGCGGGGGCTACGAGCAGTACTTC.

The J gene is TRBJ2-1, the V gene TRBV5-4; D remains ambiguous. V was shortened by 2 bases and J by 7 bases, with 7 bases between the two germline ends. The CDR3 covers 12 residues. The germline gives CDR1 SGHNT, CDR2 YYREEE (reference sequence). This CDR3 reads CASSLSTNEQFF. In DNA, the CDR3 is TGTGCCAGCAGCTTATCCACGAATGAGCAGTTCTTC.

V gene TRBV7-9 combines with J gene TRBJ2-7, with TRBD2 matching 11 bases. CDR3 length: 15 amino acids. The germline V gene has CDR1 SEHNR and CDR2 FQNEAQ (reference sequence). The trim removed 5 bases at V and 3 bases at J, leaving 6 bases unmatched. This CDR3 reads CASSGRGTSGYEQYF. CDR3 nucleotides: TGTGCCAGCAGCGGGCGGGGGACTAGCGGCTACGAGCAGTACTTC. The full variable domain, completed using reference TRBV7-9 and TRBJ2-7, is DTGVSQNPRHKITKRGQNVTFRCDPISEHNRLYWYRQTLGQGPEFLTYFQNEAQLEKSRLLSDRFSAERPKGSFSTLEIQRTEQGDSAMYLCASSGRGTSGYEQYFGPGTRLTVT.

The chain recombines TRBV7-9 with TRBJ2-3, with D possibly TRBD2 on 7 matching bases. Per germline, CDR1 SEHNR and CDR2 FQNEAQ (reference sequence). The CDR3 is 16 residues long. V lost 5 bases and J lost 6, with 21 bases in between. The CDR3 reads CASSRGTGGFDDTQYF. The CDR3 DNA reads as TGTGCCAGCAGCCGAGGGACGGGGGGCTTCGACGATACGCAGTATTTT.

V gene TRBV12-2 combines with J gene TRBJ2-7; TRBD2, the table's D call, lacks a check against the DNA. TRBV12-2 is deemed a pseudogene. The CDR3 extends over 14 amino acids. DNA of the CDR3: TGTGCAAGTCGCTACGGGACTAGGCACTACGAGCAGTACTTC. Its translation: CASRYGTRHYEQYF.

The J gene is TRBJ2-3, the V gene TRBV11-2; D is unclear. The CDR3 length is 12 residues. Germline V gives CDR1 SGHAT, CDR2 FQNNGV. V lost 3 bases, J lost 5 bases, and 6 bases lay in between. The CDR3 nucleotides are TGTGCCAGCAGCTTGGTGGGAGATACGCAGTATTTT. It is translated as CASSLVGDTQYF.

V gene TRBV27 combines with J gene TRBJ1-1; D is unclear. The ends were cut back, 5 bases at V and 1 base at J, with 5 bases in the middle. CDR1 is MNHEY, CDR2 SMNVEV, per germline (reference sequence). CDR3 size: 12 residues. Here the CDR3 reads CASSPGNTEAFF. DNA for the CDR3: TGTGCCAGCAGTCCAGGGAACACTGAAGCTTTCTTT.

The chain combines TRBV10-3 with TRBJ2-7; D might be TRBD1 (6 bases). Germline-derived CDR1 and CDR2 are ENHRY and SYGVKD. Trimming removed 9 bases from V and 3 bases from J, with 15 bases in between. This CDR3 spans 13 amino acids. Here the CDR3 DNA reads TGTGCCATGCTTCAACAGGGAATCTACGAGCAGTACTTC. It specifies CAMLQQGIYEQYF.

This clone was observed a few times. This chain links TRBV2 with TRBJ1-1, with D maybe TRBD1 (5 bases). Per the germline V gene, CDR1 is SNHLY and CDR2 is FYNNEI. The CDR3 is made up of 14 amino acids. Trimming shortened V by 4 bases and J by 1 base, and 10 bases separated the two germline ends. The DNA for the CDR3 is TGTGCCAGCAGTGGTCGTGGGGGGAACACTGAAGCTTTCTTT. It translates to CASSGRGGNTEAFF.

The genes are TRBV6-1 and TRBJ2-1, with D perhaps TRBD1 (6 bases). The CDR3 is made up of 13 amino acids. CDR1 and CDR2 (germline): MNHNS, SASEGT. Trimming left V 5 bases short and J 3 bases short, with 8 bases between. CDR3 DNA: TGTGCCAGCAGTTCGACAGGCTACAATGAGCAGTTCTTC. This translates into CASSSTGYNEQFF.

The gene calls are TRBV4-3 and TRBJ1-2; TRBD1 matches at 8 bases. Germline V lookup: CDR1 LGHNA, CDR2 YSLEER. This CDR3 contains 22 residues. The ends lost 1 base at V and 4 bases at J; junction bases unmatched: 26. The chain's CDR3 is CASSQAGGVPDLQPGTGYGYTF. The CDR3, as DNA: TGCGCCAGCAGCCAAGCGGGAGGGGTTCCGGACCTACAACCTGGGACAGGCTATGGCTACACCTTC.

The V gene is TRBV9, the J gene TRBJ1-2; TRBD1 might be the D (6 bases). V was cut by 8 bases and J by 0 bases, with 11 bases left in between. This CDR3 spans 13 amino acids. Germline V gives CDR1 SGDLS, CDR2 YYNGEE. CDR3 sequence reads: CASEGDTNYGYTF. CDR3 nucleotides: TGTGCCAGTGAAGGGGACACTAACTATGGCTACACCTTC.

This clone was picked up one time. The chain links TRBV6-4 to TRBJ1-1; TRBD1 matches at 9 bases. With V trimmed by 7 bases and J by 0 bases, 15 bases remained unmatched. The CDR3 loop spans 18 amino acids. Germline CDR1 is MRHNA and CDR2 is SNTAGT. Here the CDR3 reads CASTDSGTGKYLNTEAFF. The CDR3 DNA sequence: TGTGCCAGCACTGATTCCGGGACAGGGAAGTACCTGAACACTGAAGCTTTCTTT.

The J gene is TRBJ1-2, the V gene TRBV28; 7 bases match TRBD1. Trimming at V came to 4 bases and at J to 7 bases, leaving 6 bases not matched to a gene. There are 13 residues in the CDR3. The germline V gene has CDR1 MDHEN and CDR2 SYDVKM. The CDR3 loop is CASSSNRGSGYTF. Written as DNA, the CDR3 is TGTGCCAGCAGTTCCAACAGGGGTTCTGGCTACACCTTC.

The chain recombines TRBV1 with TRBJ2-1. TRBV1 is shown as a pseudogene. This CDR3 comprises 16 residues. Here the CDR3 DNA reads TGCACCAGCAGCCAGGGTTGGGGCGGGTCCTACAATGAGCAGTTCTTC. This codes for CTSSQGWGGSYNEQFF.

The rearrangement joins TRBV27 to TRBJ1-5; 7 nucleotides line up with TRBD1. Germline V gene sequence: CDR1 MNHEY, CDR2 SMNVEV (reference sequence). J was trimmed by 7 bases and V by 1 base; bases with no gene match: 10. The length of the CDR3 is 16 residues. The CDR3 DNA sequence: TGTGCCAGCAGTTTATTCGGAGGGGGCGCAGAACAGCCCCAGCATTTT. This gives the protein CASSLFGGGAEQPQHF.